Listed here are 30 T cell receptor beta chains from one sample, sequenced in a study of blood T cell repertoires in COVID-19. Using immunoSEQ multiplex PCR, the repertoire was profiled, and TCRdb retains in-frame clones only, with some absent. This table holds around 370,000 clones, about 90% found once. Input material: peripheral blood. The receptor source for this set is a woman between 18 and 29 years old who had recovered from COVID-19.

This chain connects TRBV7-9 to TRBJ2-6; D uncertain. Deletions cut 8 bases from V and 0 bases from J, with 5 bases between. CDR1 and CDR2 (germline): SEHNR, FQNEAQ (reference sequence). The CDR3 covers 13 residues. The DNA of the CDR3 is TGTGCCAGCGTTAGCTCTGGGGCCAACGTCCTGACTTTC. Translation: CASVSSGANVLTF. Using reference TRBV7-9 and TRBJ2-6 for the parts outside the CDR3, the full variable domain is DTGVSQNPRHKITKRGQNVTFRCDPISEHNRLYWYRQTLGQGPEFLTYFQNEAQLEKSRLLSDRFSAERPKGSFSTLEIQRTEQGDSAMYLCASVSSGANVLTFGAGSRLTVL.

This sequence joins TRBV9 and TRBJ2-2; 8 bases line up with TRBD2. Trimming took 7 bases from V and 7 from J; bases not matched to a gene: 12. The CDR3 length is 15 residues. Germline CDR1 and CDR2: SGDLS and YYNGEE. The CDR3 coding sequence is TGTGCCAGCGGAGGGACGGGAGGGCCGGTCGGGGAGCTGTTTTTT. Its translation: CASGGTGGPVGELFF.

CDR3 sequence: CASSILGTGFINEQFF. The DNA of the CDR3 is TGTGCCAGTAGTATCCTTGGGACAGGGTTTATCAATGAGCAGTTCTTC. V gene TRBV19 combines with J gene TRBJ2-1, with 9 bases fitting TRBD1. Germline V gives CDR1 LNHDA, CDR2 SQIVND (reference sequence). The CDR3 contains 16 residues. V trimming: 3 bases; J trimming: 6 bases; junction bases outside the gene matches: 9.

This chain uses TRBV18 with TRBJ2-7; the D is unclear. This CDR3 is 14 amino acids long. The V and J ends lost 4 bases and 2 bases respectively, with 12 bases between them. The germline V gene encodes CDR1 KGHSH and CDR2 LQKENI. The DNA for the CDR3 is TGTGCCAGCTCACTGCAGGCCCCACCCTACGAGCAGTACGTC. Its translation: CASSLQAPPYEQYV.

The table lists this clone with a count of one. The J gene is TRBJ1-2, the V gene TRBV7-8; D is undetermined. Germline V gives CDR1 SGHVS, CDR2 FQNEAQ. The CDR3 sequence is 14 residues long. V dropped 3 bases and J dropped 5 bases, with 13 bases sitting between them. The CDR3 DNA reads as TGTGCCAGCAGCTTTGCCACAGCACAATATGGCTACACCTTC. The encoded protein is CASSFATAQYGYTF.

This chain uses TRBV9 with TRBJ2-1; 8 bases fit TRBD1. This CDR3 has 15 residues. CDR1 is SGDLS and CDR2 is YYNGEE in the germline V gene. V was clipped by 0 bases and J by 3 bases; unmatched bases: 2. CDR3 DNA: TGTGCCAGCAGCGTAGAGGGACAGGACTACAATGAGCAGTTCTTC. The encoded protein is CASSVEGQDYNEQFF.

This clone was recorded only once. The chain's CDR3 is CASSLALSGRAVDTQYF. CDR3 bases: TGCGCCAGCAGCTTGGCCCTTAGCGGGAGGGCCGTAGATACGCAGTATTTT. The chain carries TRBV5-1 and TRBJ2-3; 11 bases agree with TRBD2. Trimming removed 0 bases from V and 5 bases from J; junction bases left unmatched: 8. Per germline, CDR1 SGHRS and CDR2 YFSETQ. The CDR3 loop spans 17 amino acids.

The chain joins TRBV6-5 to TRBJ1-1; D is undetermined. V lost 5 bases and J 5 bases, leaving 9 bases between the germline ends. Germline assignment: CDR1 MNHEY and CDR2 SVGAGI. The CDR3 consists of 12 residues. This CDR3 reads CASSRPGTEAFF. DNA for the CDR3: TGTGCCAGCAGTCGCCCGGGAACTGAAGCTTTCTTT.

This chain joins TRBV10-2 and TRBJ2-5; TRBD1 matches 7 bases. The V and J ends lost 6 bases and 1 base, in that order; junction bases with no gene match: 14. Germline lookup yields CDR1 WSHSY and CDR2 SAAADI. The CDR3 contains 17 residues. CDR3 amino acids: CASSEGPSRDSQETQYF. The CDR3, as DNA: TGCGCCAGCAGCGAAGGCCCCTCACGGGACAGCCAAGAGACCCAGTACTTC.

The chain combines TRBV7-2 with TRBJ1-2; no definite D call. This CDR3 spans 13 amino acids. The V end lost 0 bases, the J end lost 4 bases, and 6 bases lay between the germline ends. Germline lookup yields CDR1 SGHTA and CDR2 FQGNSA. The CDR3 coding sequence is TGTGCCAGCAGCTTAGCGAACGGCTATGGCTACACCTTC. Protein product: CASSLANGYGYTF. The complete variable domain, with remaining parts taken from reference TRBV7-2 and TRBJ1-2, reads GAGVSQSPSNKVTEKGKDVELRCDPISGHTALYWYRQSLGQGLEFLIYFQGNSAPDKSGLPSDRFSAERTGGSVSTLTIQRTQQEDSAVYLCASSLANGYGYTFGSGTRLTVV.

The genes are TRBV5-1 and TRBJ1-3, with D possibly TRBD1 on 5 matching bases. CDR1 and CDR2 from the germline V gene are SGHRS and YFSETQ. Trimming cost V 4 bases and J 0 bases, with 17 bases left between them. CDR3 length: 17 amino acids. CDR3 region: CASSPSQVMSSGNTIYF. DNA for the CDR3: TGCGCCAGCAGCCCGTCACAGGTGATGAGCTCTGGAAACACCATATATTTT.

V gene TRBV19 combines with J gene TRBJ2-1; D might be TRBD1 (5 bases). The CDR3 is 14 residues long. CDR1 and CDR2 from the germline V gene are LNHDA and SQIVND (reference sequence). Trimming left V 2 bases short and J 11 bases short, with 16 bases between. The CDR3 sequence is CASSIRWGQLQQFF. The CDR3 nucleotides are TGTGCCAGTAGTATAAGGTGGGGCCAGCTACAGCAGTTCTTC.

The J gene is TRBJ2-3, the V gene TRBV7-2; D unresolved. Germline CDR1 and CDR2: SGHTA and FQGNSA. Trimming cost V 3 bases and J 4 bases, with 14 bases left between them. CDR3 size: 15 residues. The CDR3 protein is CASSFRVVFADTQYF. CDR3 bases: TGTGCCAGCAGCTTTCGGGTAGTTTTTGCAGATACGCAGTATTTT. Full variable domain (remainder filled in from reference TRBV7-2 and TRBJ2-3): GAGVSQSPSNKVTEKGKDVELRCDPISGHTALYWYRQSLGQGLEFLIYFQGNSAPDKSGLPSDRFSAERTGGSVSTLTIQRTQQEDSAVYLCASSFRVVFADTQYFGPGTRLTVL.

Here the CDR3 reads CASSIRSPGYGYTF. In DNA, the CDR3 is TGTGCCAGTAGTATCAGGTCCCCCGGCTATGGCTACACCTTC. The V and J genes are TRBV19 and TRBJ1-2, with D hard to call. CDR1 is LNHDA, CDR2 SQIVND, per germline (reference sequence). V was shortened by 3 bases and J by 4 bases, with 12 bases between the two germline ends. The CDR3 runs 14 residues.

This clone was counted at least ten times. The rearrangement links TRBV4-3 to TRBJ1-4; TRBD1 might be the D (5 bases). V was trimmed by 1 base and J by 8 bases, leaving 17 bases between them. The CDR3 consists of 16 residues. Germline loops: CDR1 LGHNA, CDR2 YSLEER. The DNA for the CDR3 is TGCGCCAGCAGCCAAGGATTAGGGACTGCTTGGGAAAAACTGTTTTTT. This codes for CASSQGLGTAWEKLFF.

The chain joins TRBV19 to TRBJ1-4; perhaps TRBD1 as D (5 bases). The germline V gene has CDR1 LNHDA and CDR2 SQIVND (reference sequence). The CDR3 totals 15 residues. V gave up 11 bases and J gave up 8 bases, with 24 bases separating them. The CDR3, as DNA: TGTGCCTCCCGCGGGGCAGACAAAACTATGGAAAAACTGTTTTTT. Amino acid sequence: CASRGADKTMEKLFF.

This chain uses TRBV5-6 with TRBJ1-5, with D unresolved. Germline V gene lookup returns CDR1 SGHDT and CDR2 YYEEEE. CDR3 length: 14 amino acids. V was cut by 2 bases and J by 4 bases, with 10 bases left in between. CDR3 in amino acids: CASSFRSRNQPQHF. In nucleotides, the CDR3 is TGTGCCAGCAGCTTCAGGTCCCGGAATCAGCCCCAGCATTTT.

Here the CDR3 reads CASSLSGRLYNEQFF. The CDR3 DNA follows: TGTGCCAGCAGCTTGAGCGGGAGGCTTTACAATGAGCAGTTCTTC. The genes are TRBV5-4 and TRBJ2-1, with TRBD2 matching over 9 bases. With 1 base clipped from V and 4 bases from J, the junction kept 3 bases outside the gene matches. Looked up from germline, CDR1 is SGHNT and CDR2 is YYREEE (reference sequence). The CDR3 length is 15 residues.

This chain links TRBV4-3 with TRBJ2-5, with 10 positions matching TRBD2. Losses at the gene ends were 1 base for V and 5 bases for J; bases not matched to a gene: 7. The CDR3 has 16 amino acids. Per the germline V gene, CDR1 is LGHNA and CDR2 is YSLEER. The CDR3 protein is CASSQALPAGGETQYF. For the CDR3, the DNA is TGCGCCAGCAGCCAAGCTCTTCCAGCGGGAGGGGAGACCCAGTACTTC.

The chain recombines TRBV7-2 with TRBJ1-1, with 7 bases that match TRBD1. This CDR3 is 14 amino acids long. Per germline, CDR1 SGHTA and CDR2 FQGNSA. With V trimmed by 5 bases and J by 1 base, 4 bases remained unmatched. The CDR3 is CASSPGGPNTEAFF. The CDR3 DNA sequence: TGTGCCAGCAGCCCAGGGGGTCCGAACACTGAAGCTTTCTTT.

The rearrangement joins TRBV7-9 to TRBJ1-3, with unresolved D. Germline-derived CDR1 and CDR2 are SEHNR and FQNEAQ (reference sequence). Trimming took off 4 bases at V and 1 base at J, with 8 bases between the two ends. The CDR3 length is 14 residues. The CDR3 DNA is TGTGCCAGCAGCTACGGGTTTTCTGGAAACACCATATATTTT. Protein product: CASSYGFSGNTIYF. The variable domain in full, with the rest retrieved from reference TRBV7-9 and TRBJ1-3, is DTGVSQNPRHKITKRGQNVTFRCDPISEHNRLYWYRQTLGQGPEFLTYFQNEAQLEKSRLLSDRFSAERPKGSFSTLEIQRTEQGDSAMYLCASSYGFSGNTIYFGEGSWLTVV.

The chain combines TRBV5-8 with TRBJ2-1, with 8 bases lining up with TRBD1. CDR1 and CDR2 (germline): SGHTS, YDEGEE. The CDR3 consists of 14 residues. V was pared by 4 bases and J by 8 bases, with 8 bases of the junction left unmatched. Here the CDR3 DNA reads TGTGCCAGCAGCCGGGTACAGGGGGACTATGAGCAGTTCTTC. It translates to CASSRVQGDYEQFF.

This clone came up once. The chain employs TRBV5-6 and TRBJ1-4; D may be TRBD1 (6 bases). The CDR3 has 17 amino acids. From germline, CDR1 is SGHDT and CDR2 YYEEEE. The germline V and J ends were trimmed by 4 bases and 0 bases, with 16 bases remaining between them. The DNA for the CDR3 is TGTGCCAGCAGCGGCTTCAGGGGCCCTGCAACTAATGAAAAACTGTTTTTT. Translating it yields CASSGFRGPATNEKLFF.

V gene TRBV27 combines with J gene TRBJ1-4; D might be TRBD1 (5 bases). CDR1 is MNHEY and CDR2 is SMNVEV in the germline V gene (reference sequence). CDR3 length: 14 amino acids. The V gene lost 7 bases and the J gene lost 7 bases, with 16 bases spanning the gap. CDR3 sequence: CASKMDTGGEKLFF. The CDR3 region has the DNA TGTGCCAGCAAAATGGACACCGGGGGTGAAAAACTGTTTTTT.

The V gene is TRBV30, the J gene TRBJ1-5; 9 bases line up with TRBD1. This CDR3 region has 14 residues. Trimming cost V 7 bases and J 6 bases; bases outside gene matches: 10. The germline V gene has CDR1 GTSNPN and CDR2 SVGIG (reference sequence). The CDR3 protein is CASSTGTGFQPQHF. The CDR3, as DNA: TGTGCCTCTTCCACCGGGACAGGGTTTCAGCCCCAGCATTTT.

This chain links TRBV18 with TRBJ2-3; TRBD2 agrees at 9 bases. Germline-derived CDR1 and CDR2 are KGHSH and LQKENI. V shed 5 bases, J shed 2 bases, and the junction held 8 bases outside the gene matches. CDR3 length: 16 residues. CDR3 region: CASSTTTSGYTDTQYF. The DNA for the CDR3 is TGTGCCAGCTCAACAACGACTAGCGGATACACAGATACGCAGTATTTT.

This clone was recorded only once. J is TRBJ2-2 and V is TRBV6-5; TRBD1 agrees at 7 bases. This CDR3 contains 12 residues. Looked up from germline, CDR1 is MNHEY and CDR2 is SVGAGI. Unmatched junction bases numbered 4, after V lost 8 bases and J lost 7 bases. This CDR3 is CASGYRGGELFF. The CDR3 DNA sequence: TGTGCCAGCGGATACAGGGGCGGGGAGCTGTTTTTT.

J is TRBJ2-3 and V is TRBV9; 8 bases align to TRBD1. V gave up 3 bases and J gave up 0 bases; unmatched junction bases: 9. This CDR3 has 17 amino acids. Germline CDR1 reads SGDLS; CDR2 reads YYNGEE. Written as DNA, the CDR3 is TGTGCCAGCAGCGCAAGGGCAGGGGGCGCGAGCACAGATACGCAGTATTTT. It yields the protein CASSARAGGASTDTQYF.

The CDR3, as DNA: TGTGCCAGTAGTCTCCCGGAGGGGGCGAAAGCCTACAATGAGCAGTTCTTC. This gives the protein CASSLPEGAKAYNEQFF. The chain is built from TRBV19 and TRBJ2-1, with a possible D match to TRBD1 (7 bases). The CDR3 length is 17 residues. The V gene's germline CDR1 is LNHDA and CDR2 SQIVND (reference sequence). With 5 bases removed from V and 2 bases from J, the gap between germline ends came to 19 bases.

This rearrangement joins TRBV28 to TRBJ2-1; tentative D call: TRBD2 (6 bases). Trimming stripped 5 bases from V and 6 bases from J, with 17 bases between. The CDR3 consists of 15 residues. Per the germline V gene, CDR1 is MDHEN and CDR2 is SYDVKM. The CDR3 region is CASSHGDSSLNEQFF. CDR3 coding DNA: TGTGCCAGCAGTCATGGGGACTCCTCCCTCAATGAGCAGTTCTTC. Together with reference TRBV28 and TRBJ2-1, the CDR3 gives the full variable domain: DVKVTQSSRYLVKRTGEKVFLECVQDMDHENMFWYRQDPGLGLRLIYFSYDVKMKEKGDIPEGYSVSREKKERFSLILESASTNQTSMYLCASSHGDSSLNEQFFGPGTRLTVL.